One and the same sample provided the 21 T cell receptor beta chains below, sequenced in a study of T cell responses to AZD1222 COVID-19 vaccine. The assay was immunoSEQ multiplex PCR, and TCRdb's table has in-frame clones only and misses some. The table records about 94,000 clones, roughly 90% of them present only once. Source: peripheral blood, taken 28 days after the second AZD1222 dose. The source of these receptors is an adult who received the AZD1222 COVID-19 vaccine.

The chain carries TRBV5-1 and TRBJ2-1; 11 positions agree with TRBD2. The CDR3 length is 21 residues. V lost 0 bases, J lost 6 bases, and 20 bases stayed unmatched. Germline V gene lookup returns CDR1 SGHRS and CDR2 YFSETQ. The CDR3 DNA reads as TGCGCCAGCAGCTTGGTTAGGGTGACTAGCGGGGTACCCTTCATGGGCAATGAGCAGTTCTTC. Encoded protein: CASSLVRVTSGVPFMGNEQFF. Filled out from reference TRBV5-1 and TRBJ2-1, the complete variable domain reads KAGVTQTPRYLIKTRGQQVTLSCSPISGHRSVSWYQQTPGQGLQFLFEYFSETQRNKGNFPGRFSGRQFSNSRSEMNVSTLELGDSALYLCASSLVRVTSGVPFMGNEQFFGPGTRLTVL.

The chain recombines TRBV19 with TRBJ1-1; possibly TRBD1 for D (5 bases). From germline, CDR1 is LNHDA and CDR2 SQIVND (reference sequence). Trimming left V 2 bases short and J 7 bases short, with 23 bases between. The CDR3 spans 17 residues. The CDR3 here is CASSILATATAGGEAFF. CDR3 DNA sequence: TGTGCCAGTAGTATATTAGCGACAGCCACCGCGGGGGGTGAAGCTTTCTTT.

This chain uses TRBV15 with TRBJ2-7; D not certain. The CDR3 sequence is 17 residues long. Looked up from germline, CDR1 is LNHNV and CDR2 is YYDKDF (reference sequence). The germline V and J ends were trimmed by 0 bases and 0 bases, with 15 bases remaining between them. The CDR3 DNA reads TGTGCCACCAGCAGAGATATTCGGAGAACCCACTCCTACGAGCAGTACTTC. Translation: CATSRDIRRTHSYEQYF.

The rearrangement uses TRBV19 and TRBJ1-2; maybe TRBD1 (5 bases). The germline gives CDR1 LNHDA, CDR2 SQIVND (reference sequence). The CDR3 consists of 15 residues. Deletions cut 4 bases from V and 2 bases from J, with 14 bases between. This CDR3 reads CASSRAGSQNYGYTF. CDR3 nucleotides: TGTGCCAGTAGTAGGGCAGGGAGCCAAAACTATGGCTACACCTTC.

This clone has a single count. This chain uses TRBV6-5 with TRBJ1-5; 8 bases are shared with TRBD1. Germline V gene sequence: CDR1 MNHEY, CDR2 SVGAGI. The CDR3 runs 14 residues. Unmatched junction bases numbered 7, after V lost 5 bases and J lost 7 bases. The CDR3 region is CASSLGQGGQPQHF. The CDR3 DNA reads TGTGCCAGCAGTCTAGGACAGGGTGGCCAGCCCCAGCATTTT.

The chain carries TRBV19 and TRBJ1-5; a weak D match, TRBD1 (6 bases). V lost 8 bases and J 4 bases, leaving 15 bases between the germline ends. In germline, CDR1 is LNHDA, CDR2 SQIVND (reference sequence). CDR3 length equals 14 residues. The CDR3 nucleotides are TGTGCCAGTTTCTCCGGGACACGGAATCAGCCCCAGCATTTT. This codes for CASFSGTRNQPQHF.

The V gene is TRBV3-1 (or the pseudogene TRBV3-2), the J gene TRBJ2-3; 9 bases match TRBD2. The J segment lost 2 bases and the V segment lost 5 bases, leaving 8 bases of the junction unmatched. Germline V gene sequence: CDR1 LGHDT, CDR2 YNNKEL (reference sequence). This CDR3 region has 16 residues. The CDR3: CASSKLAGATTDTQYF. CDR3 coding DNA: TGTGCCAGCAGCAAACTAGCGGGCGCAACCACAGATACGCAGTATTTT.

The count of this clone is one. The CDR3 DNA reads TGTGCCAGCAGCTTGGGGTTCGGGGAGACCCAGTACTTC. It translates to CASSLGFGETQYF. The chain uses TRBV7-2 and TRBJ2-5; D remains ambiguous. Looked up from germline, CDR1 is SGHTA and CDR2 is FQGNSA. The CDR3 runs 13 residues. V gave up 3 bases and J gave up 5 bases, with 10 bases separating them.

This CDR3 reads CASSLGDTGELFF. The CDR3 DNA follows: TGTGCCAGCTCACTGGGGGACACCGGGGAGCTGTTTTTT. The chain couples TRBV18 to TRBJ2-2, with D tentatively TRBD1 or TRBD2 (5 bases each). CDR1 KGHSH and CDR2 LQKENI come from the germline V gene. Between the trimmed V and J ends, which lost 4 bases and 3 bases, there was a span of 6 bases. The CDR3 loop spans 13 amino acids.

The rearrangement links TRBV7-6 to TRBJ1-3; no firm D call. The V end was cut by 1 base, the J end by 4 bases, with 11 bases between. This CDR3 is built from 15 residues. Germline CDR1 is SGHVS and CDR2 is FNYEAQ. For the CDR3, the DNA is TGTGCCAGCAGCTTAGGGCCCCATGTGGGAAACACCATATATTTT. Translated, it gives CASSLGPHVGNTIYF.

CDR3 protein: CASSVTPIGADTQYF. The CDR3 DNA reads TGTGCCAGCAGTGTAACGCCTATAGGGGCAGATACGCAGTATTTT. The rearrangement uses TRBV2 and TRBJ2-3, with a tentative D call TRBD1 (5 bases). Germline-derived CDR1 and CDR2 are SNHLY and FYNNEI. Trimming stripped 4 bases from V and 4 bases from J, with 15 bases between. This CDR3 comprises 15 residues.

The genes are TRBV13 and TRBJ1-5, with TRBD1 identical over 8 bases. Unmatched junction bases numbered 4, after V lost 0 bases and J lost 9 bases. Germline loops: CDR1 PRHDT, CDR2 FYEKMQ (reference sequence). There are 14 residues in the CDR3. The CDR3 nucleotides are TGTGCCAGCAGCTTAGGACAGGGGGGTTGGCCCCAGCATTTT. Translating it yields CASSLGQGGWPQHF.

This clone was seen just once. V is TRBV11-2 and J is TRBJ1-1; possible D gene TRBD1, 6 bases. Per germline, CDR1 SGHAT and CDR2 FQNNGV. This CDR3 is built from 16 residues. The V and J ends lost 3 bases and 1 base respectively, with 15 bases between them. CDR3 loop: CASSFLSGAGNTEAFF. CDR3 DNA sequence: TGTGCCAGCAGCTTTTTATCGGGGGCTGGGAACACTGAAGCTTTCTTT.

This chain's CDR3 is CASSYSAVAYEQYF. CDR3 DNA: TGTGCCAGCAGTTACTCTGCGGTGGCCTACGAGCAGTACTTC. V is TRBV6-5 and J is TRBJ2-7; no firm D call. The CDR3 is made up of 14 amino acids. Looked up from germline, CDR1 is MNHEY and CDR2 is SVGAGI. Trimming took 0 bases from V and 2 from J, leaving 8 bases between them.

The chain joins TRBV10-1 to TRBJ2-1, with a weak D call TRBD2 (6 bases). The V gene lost 5 bases and the J gene lost 0 bases, with 11 bases spanning the gap. The CDR3 has 15 residues. CDR1 is WNHNN and CDR2 is SYGVQD in the germline V gene (reference sequence). The CDR3 DNA reads as TGCGCCAGCAGTAGACAGACTAGCTCCTACAATGAGCAGTTCTTC. This gives the protein CASSRQTSSYNEQFF.

V gene TRBV2 combines with J gene TRBJ1-5; D not resolved. The CDR3 is made up of 11 amino acids. Germline-derived CDR1 and CDR2 are SNHLY and FYNNEI. V lost 3 bases to trimming and J lost 6 bases, with 3 bases between them. DNA for the CDR3: TGTGCCAGCAGTGACAGTCAGCCCCAGCATTTT. It codes for CASSDSQPQHF.

The chain is built from TRBV19 and TRBJ2-7, with 8 bases that match TRBD1. Germline V gene lookup returns CDR1 LNHDA and CDR2 SQIVND (reference sequence). V gave up 4 bases and J gave up 2 bases; unmatched junction bases: 4. CDR3 length: 14 amino acids. This CDR3 is CASSNQGAPYEQYF. The CDR3 DNA is TGTGCCAGTAGTAATCAGGGGGCCCCCTACGAGCAGTACTTC.

This chain connects TRBV2 to TRBJ1-1; no definite D call. CDR1 and CDR2 from the germline V gene are SNHLY and FYNNEI. The CDR3 has 11 amino acids. The V and J ends lost 2 bases and 7 bases respectively, with 5 bases between them. The CDR3: CASSEQVEAFF. CDR3 sequence (DNA): TGTGCCAGCAGTGAACAGGTTGAAGCTTTCTTT.

This chain uses TRBV6-5 with TRBJ2-7; possibly TRBD2 for D (5 bases). Germline V gene lookup returns CDR1 MNHEY and CDR2 SVGAGI. The CDR3 is made up of 15 amino acids. V gave up 0 bases and J gave up 2 bases, with 11 bases separating them. The CDR3: CASSYSGEEAYEQYF. In DNA, the CDR3 is TGTGCCAGCAGTTACTCCGGCGAGGAGGCCTACGAGCAGTACTTC.

The chain carries TRBV7-6 and TRBJ1-5; weak D call: TRBD1 (6 bases). Germline V gives CDR1 SGHVS, CDR2 FNYEAQ. The CDR3 has 16 amino acids. The V end lost 1 base, the J end lost 0 bases, and 10 bases lay between the germline ends. As DNA, the CDR3 is TGTGCCAGCAGCTTAGGAACAGGGTCTAGCAATCAGCCCCAGCATTTT. Protein product: CASSLGTGSSNQPQHF.

CDR3 coding DNA: TGTGCCAGCAGGTTCCAGGACAGCCAGAACACTGAAGCTTTCTTT. Its protein product is CASRFQDSQNTEAFF. This sequence joins TRBV6-5 and TRBJ1-1; the D gene is possibly TRBD1 (6 bases). The CDR3 runs 15 residues. V was shortened by 6 bases and J by 1 base, with 15 bases between the two germline ends. CDR1 and CDR2 (germline): MNHEY, SVGAGI.